One and the same sample provided the 23 T cell receptor beta chains below, sequenced in a study of regulatory T cells in long-lasting Graves disease. Time point: persistent/refractory GD, antithyroid drugs over 5 years with positive TRAb. From RNA extracted from PBMCs, the TCR library was made. For TCR beta, libraries came from iRepertoire HTBI primers and Arm-PCR of CDR3 regions. TCRdb reprocessed the multiplex PCR reads via MiXCR and lists one record per CDR3 protein. Here the sample spans 300,000 to 350,000 distinct CDR3 sequences, 15% to 20% being singletons. The source material was peripheral blood mononuclear cells (PBMCs), sampled when the disease was refractory, from a patient treated with antithyroid drugs. These receptors all come from a female donor with Graves disease.

The table lists this clonotype with many counts. The V call is TRBV7-9, the J call TRBJ2-7, with 7 bases that match TRBD2. Germline V gene lookup returns CDR1 SEHNR and CDR2 FQNEAQ (reference sequence). With 6 bases clipped from V and 2 bases from J, the junction kept 7 bases outside the gene matches. This CDR3 is 14 amino acids long. The CDR3 protein is CASSLGGLAYEQYF. The DNA for the CDR3 is TGTGCCAGCAGTTTGGGGGGGTTAGCCTACGAGCAGTACTTC.

This clonotype was seen at least ten times. The chain recombines TRBV5-1 with TRBJ2-6; 13 bases agree with TRBD2. The CDR3 is 19 amino acids. The germline gives CDR1 SGHRS, CDR2 YFSETQ. V lost 4 bases, J lost 4 bases, and 11 bases stayed unmatched. In DNA form, the CDR3 reads TGCGCCAGCAGCCCCCTACTAGCGGGAGGGCCAGGGGGGGCCAACGTCCTGACTTTC. Its translation is CASSPLLAGGPGGANVLTF.

This clonotype occurred a few times. The CDR3 loop reads CASSRDRQIYGYTF. The CDR3 nucleotides read TGTGCCAGCTCACGTGACAGACAGATCTATGGCTACACCTTC. The V and J genes are TRBV18 and TRBJ1-2; D might be TRBD1 (5 bases). Per the germline V gene, CDR1 is KGHSH and CDR2 is LQKENI. The CDR3 is 14 amino acids. Trimming shortened V by 4 bases and J by 4 bases, and 13 bases separated the two germline ends. The complete variable domain, with remaining parts taken from reference TRBV18 and TRBJ1-2, reads NAGVMQNPRHLVRRRGQEARLRCSPMKGHSHVYWYRQLPEEGLKFMVYLQKENIIDESGMPKERFSAEFPKEGPSILRIQQVVRGDSAAYFCASSRDRQIYGYTFGSGTRLTVV.

This clonotype has at least ten counts. The rearrangement joins TRBV20-1 to TRBJ2-7; 9 bases are a match to TRBD1. The V segment lost 1 base and the J segment 0 bases; nucleotides outside the gene matches: 4. The CDR3 is 15 residues long. Germline V gene data show CDR1 as DFQATT and CDR2 as SNEGSKA (reference sequence). The DNA for the CDR3 is TGCAGTGCTAGAGGTAACAGGGGGCCCTCCTACGAGCAGTACTTC. Translation gives CSARGNRGPSYEQYF.

Here the CDR3 DNA reads TGTGCCAGCAGTAAGGCAGGGGCCGGAAACACCATATATTTT. Translated: CASSKAGAGNTIYF. The chain uses TRBV2 and TRBJ1-3, with D maybe TRBD1 (6 bases). The CDR3 covers 14 residues. Looked up from germline, CDR1 is SNHLY and CDR2 is FYNNEI. Trimming left V 5 bases short and J 4 bases short, with 12 bases between.

V usage is TRBV9 and J usage is TRBJ1-1; D is undetermined. The CDR3 spans 15 residues. CDR1 is SGDLS and CDR2 is YYNGEE in the germline V gene. V shed 0 bases and J shed 4 bases, with 13 bases lying between them. The DNA for the CDR3 is TGTGCCAGCAGCGTAGCTACTGGAGAAGTCACTGAAGCTTTCTTT. Translation: CASSVATGEVTEAFF.

There are a few counts of this clonotype. An end of the junction does not agree with germline; a read error may underlie this. J is TRBJ1-3 and V is TRBV20-1; unclear D gene. The CDR3 consists of 17 residues. Germline-derived CDR1 and CDR2 are DFQATT and SNEGSKA (reference sequence). CDR3 in amino acids: CSARVAGLLSSGSTIYF. The CDR3 nucleotides read TGCAGTGCTAGAGTCGCCGGACTGCTGAGCTCTGGAAGCACCATATATTTT.

The chain has TRBV29-1 and TRBJ1-2, with D uncertain. The CDR3 length is 13 residues. V lost 6 bases to trimming and J lost 4 bases, with 15 bases between them. Germline V gene lookup returns CDR1 SQVTM and CDR2 ANQGSEA. For the CDR3, the DNA is TGCAGCGTCTGGGTTCGGGAGTTCTATGGCTACACCTTC. It translates to CSVWVREFYGYTF.

This clonotype was seen ten or more times. This rearrangement joins TRBV6-2 or TRBV6-3 to TRBJ2-7; TRBD1 aligns across 8 bases. Germline loops: CDR1 MNHEY, CDR2 SVGEGT. Trimming removed 6 bases from V and 9 bases from J; junction bases left unmatched: 16. The CDR3 consists of 15 residues. This CDR3 is CASRTGQGTGEVQYF. DNA of the CDR3: TGTGCCAGCAGAACAGGACAGGGAACGGGGGAGGTGCAGTACTTC.

The chain combines TRBV19 with TRBJ2-5; D may be TRBD2 (5 bases). The germline V gene encodes CDR1 LNHDA and CDR2 SQIVND (reference sequence). CDR3 length equals 14 residues. V was trimmed by 3 bases and J by 5 bases, leaving 13 bases between them. CDR3 nucleotides: TGTGCCAGTAGTATGGAGGTCGGCGCGGAGACCCAGTACTTC. Translated, it gives CASSMEVGAETQYF.

The rearrangement links TRBV6-1 to TRBJ2-7; 7 bases match TRBD1. Germline CDR1 MNHNS, CDR2 SASEGT. This CDR3 has 15 residues. The trim removed 5 bases at V and 6 bases at J, leaving 13 bases unmatched. The chain's CDR3 is CASSPDRDRLGEQYF. The CDR3, as DNA: TGTGCCAGCAGTCCCGACCGGGACAGACTGGGCGAGCAGTACTTC.

This clonotype showed up just a few times. The rearrangement joins TRBV5-5 to TRBJ2-7, with D perhaps TRBD1 (6 bases). The CDR3 has 18 amino acids. Per the germline V gene, CDR1 is SGHKS and CDR2 is YYEKEE (reference sequence). Trimming pared 4 bases from V and 4 bases from J, leaving 27 bases between. CDR3 sequence (DNA): TGTGCCAGCAGCCTGGTCGAAAGGACAGCGCCTGGTTGGTACGAGCAGTACTTC. This gives the protein CASSLVERTAPGWYEQYF.

The table lists this clonotype with many counts. V usage is TRBV2 and J usage is TRBJ2-3, with 7 nucleotides matching TRBD2. With 9 bases clipped from V and 3 bases from J, the junction kept 3 bases outside the gene matches. The CDR3 spans 12 residues. Germline V gene lookup returns CDR1 SNHLY and CDR2 FYNNEI. CDR3 bases: TGTGCCAGTTACGGGAGGACAGATACGCAGTATTTT. It encodes CASYGRTDTQYF. Variable domain in full (rest from reference TRBV2 and TRBJ2-3): EPEVTQTPSHQVTQMGQEVILRCVPISNHLYFYWYRQILGQKVEFLVSFYNNEISEKSEIFDDQFSVERPDGSNFTLKIRSTKLEDSAMYFCASYGRTDTQYFGPGTRLTVL.

About this clonotype: This could be a read error, since a much larger clone is one nucleotide away. The chain links TRBV12-3 or TRBV12-4 to TRBJ2-2, with TRBD2 matching over 11 bases. This CDR3 spans 15 amino acids. The chain's CDR3 is CVSSVAGGGAGELFF. The CDR3 nucleotides are TGTGTCAGCAGCGTAGCGGGAGGGGGGGCCGGGGAGCTGTTTTTT.

This clonotype occurred a few times. The chain uses TRBV24-1 and TRBJ1-5; the D gene is possibly TRBD1 (5 bases). Germline CDR1 reads KGHDR; CDR2 reads SFDVKD. The CDR3 has 16 residues. With 4 bases removed from V and 6 bases from J, the gap between germline ends came to 18 bases. CDR3 bases: TGTGCCACCAGTGACCGCAGCCATTCTGGGGCTCAGCCCCAGCATTTT. It translates to CATSDRSHSGAQPQHF.

In its sample, this clonotype was seen many times. CDR3 sequence: CASSFQLSEGEKLFF. CDR3 nucleotides: TGCGCCAGCAGCTTCCAACTCTCGGAGGGGGAAAAACTGTTTTTT. The chain joins TRBV5-1 to TRBJ1-4, with D maybe TRBD1 (5 bases). The germline gives CDR1 SGHRS, CDR2 YFSETQ. The CDR3 extends over 15 amino acids. Trimming removed 2 bases at V and 8 bases at J, with 16 bases between.

This clonotype was recorded at least ten times. The chain links TRBV20-1 to TRBJ1-2; 7 bases are shared with TRBD1. The V gene end was trimmed by 6 bases and the J gene end by 8 bases; junction bases not matched to a gene: 12. Germline CDR1 and CDR2: DFQATT and SNEGSKA (reference sequence). The CDR3 length is 13 residues. The CDR3 protein is CSALLPDRVGYTF. The CDR3, as DNA: TGCAGTGCCTTACTCCCTGACAGGGTAGGCTACACCTTC.

The sample holds many counts of this clonotype. This chain connects TRBV7-3 to TRBJ1-2, with D possibly TRBD1 on 6 matching bases. V was clipped by 5 bases and J by 3 bases, with 10 bases between them. This CDR3 comprises 13 residues. Germline V gene lookup returns CDR1 SGHTA and CDR2 FQGTGA. The CDR3 loop is CASSLGGDYGYTF. In DNA form, the CDR3 reads TGTGCCAGCAGCCTAGGGGGGGACTATGGCTACACCTTC.

V gene TRBV25-1 combines with J gene TRBJ1-2; unclear D gene. The CDR3 is 14 residues long. Trimming took 6 bases from V and 0 from J, leaving 11 bases between them. Germline CDR1 and CDR2: MGHDK and SYGVNS. DNA of the CDR3: TGTGCCAGCAGGGGCCAGACCCCTAACTATGGCTACACCTTC. It codes for CASRGQTPNYGYTF.

The V gene is TRBV5-8, the J gene TRBJ2-2; possible D gene TRBD1, 5 bases. The CDR3 covers 16 residues. In germline, CDR1 is SGHTS, CDR2 YDEGEE. Deletions cut 4 bases from V and 5 bases from J, with 18 bases between. CDR3 region: CASSPGRASLTGELFF. For the CDR3, the DNA is TGTGCCAGCAGCCCCGGCAGGGCAAGTTTAACCGGGGAGCTGTTTTTT.

In nucleotides, the CDR3 is TGTGCCTGGAGTGCGACTAGCGGGGGATACAATGAGCAGTTCTTC. Translation: CAWSATSGGYNEQFF. This chain links TRBV30 with TRBJ2-1; 12 bases are a match to TRBD2. The CDR3 length is 15 residues. CDR1 GTSNPN and CDR2 SVGIG come from the germline V gene (reference sequence). Unmatched junction bases numbered 2, after V lost 1 base and J lost 4 bases. Looking up the rest from reference TRBV30 and TRBJ2-1 gives the full variable domain: SQTIHQWPATLVQPVGSPLSLECTVEGTSNPNLYWYRQAAGRGLQLLFYSVGIGQISSEVPQNLSASRPQDRQFILSSKKLLLSDSGFYLCAWSATSGGYNEQFFGPGTRLTVL.

This sequence joins TRBV5-1 and TRBJ2-5; tentatively, D is TRBD1 (6 bases). V lost 4 bases and J lost 3, with 10 bases in between. CDR1 is SGHRS, CDR2 YFSETQ, per germline. The CDR3 totals 13 residues. The CDR3: CASSVTGKETQYF. CDR3 in DNA: TGCGCCAGCAGCGTGACAGGAAAAGAGACCCAGTACTTC.

This clonotype was detected ten times or more. J is TRBJ2-7 and V is TRBV6-2 or TRBV6-3, with D perhaps assigned TRBD1 or TRBD2 (6 bases each). Germline V gene sequence: CDR1 MNHEY, CDR2 SVGEGT. Trimming removed 0 bases at V and 5 bases at J, with 11 bases between. This CDR3 comprises 14 residues. This CDR3 reads CASSYSKGGNEQYF. CDR3 nucleotides: TGTGCCAGCAGTTACTCGAAGGGGGGCAACGAGCAGTACTTC.